This T cell receptor beta chain was identified in a study of cytomegalovirus exposure and HLA in healthy donors. Study context: Within the Caucasian-associated ancestry cluster were around 81% of the roughly 400 genotyped donors.

PCR amplification relied on 60 Vbeta primers (plus 13 Jbeta primers). TCRdb keeps only in-frame clones here, not all; method: immunoSEQ multiplex PCR. The table records about 100,000 clones, about 80% of them present only once. Study-wide results and limits: Reports showed the classifier diagnosing cytomegalovirus status with high specificity and sensitivity. Among the sequence variants, a highly shared cluster was likely an artifact of sequencing. In a later analysis, several top co-occurrence clusters appeared linked to parvovirus B19, influenza, CMV and Epstein-Barr virus.

About this clone itself: Its cognate antigen is unknown.

The CDR3 runs to 15 residues. Germline loops: CDR1 SNHLY, CDR2 FYNNEI. V lost 6 bases and J lost 8; bases outside the gene matches: 10. This chain links TRBV2 with TRBJ1-6; 7 nucleotides match TRBD1. Sequencing was carried out using PBMCs. This clonotype was sampled from a female donor in good health and CMV-seropositive. The CDR3 region has the DNA TGTGCCAGCAGCATCCGGGACAGACCATATTCACCCCTCCACTTT. Amino acid sequence: CASSIRDRPYSPLHF.